The source of this T cell receptor beta chain is a study of T cells in Graves' hyperthyroidism and ophthalmopathy. Findings and limits, study-wide: Among clonotypes expanded in thyroid above 0.001, most were also found in blood.

The study defined stable Graves' hyperthyroidism as no ophthalmopathy progression within 18 months. Patients aged 18 to 65 with hyperthyroidism were newly diagnosed, with duration under 2 months. Uncontrolled infection, other autoimmune disease, pregnancy or lactation barred patients from enrollment. Germline CDR1 SGHTA, CDR2 FQGNSA. V lost 4 bases, J lost 5 bases, and 1 base stayed unmatched. The CDR3 has 13 amino acids. With regard to this clonotype: As yet, its antigen is unknown.

RNA transcripts were the template for amplifying TCR beta CDR3 regions. Primed by the HTBI set, a first-round RT-PCR was run on the TCR CDR3. TCRdb passed the multiplex PCR reads through MiXCR, listing each CDR3 protein once. The profile covers roughly 49,000 distinct CDR3 sequences, with 54% appearing a single time and 30% to 40% taken by the ten largest. The receptor comes from a young man with Graves' hyperthyroidism. The sample taken for sequencing was peripheral blood or thyroid tissue (not recorded which). The genes are TRBV7-2 and TRBJ2-2; TRBD2 aligns across 7 bases. The CDR3 protein is CASSWRGTGELFF. Here the CDR3 DNA reads TGTGCCAGCAGCTGGCGGGGGACCGGGGAGCTGTTTTTT. The full variable domain, rest sourced from reference TRBV7-2 and TRBJ2-2, is GAGVSQSPSNKVTEKGKDVELRCDPISGHTALYWYRQSLGQGLEFLIYFQGNSAPDKSGLPSDRFSAERTGGSVSTLTIQRTQQEDSAVYLCASSWRGTGELFFGEGSRLTVL.